These T cell receptor beta chains were read from a single sample in a study of blood T cell repertoires in COVID-19. Sequenced by immunoSEQ multiplex PCR; TCRdb stores in-frame clones only, minus some. Of fewer than 30,000 clones listed, less than 90% are singletons. Sequencing was done on a sample of peripheral blood. These TCRs come from a human donor in a cohort sampled during active COVID-19. The CDR3 runs from the conserved cysteine through the conserved F or W. A D gene is named only where the DNA matches it firmly. For some rows the clone size is stated as once, few or many, or as a class when expanded; others skip it.

NA | NA | TRBJ1-2 | TRBV14 | TGTGCCAGCAGCCAAGAGGGACCCCGGGGGGCCGGCTACACCTTC | CASSQEGPRGAGYTF
TRBD2 | once | TRBJ2-1 | TRBV27 | TGTGCCAGCAGTTTATCGAAGTTCCTAGCGGGGGGAAATGAGCAGTTCTTC | CASSLSKFLAGGNEQFF
NA | NA | TRBJ2-1 | TRBV19 | TGTGCCAGTAGGAACCAGGGGAATGAGCAGTTCTTC | CASRNQGNEQFF
TRBD1 | NA | TRBJ2-5 | TRBV5-1 | TGCGCCAGCAGCCTGACAGGGGCCCGGTACCAAGAGACCCAGTACTTC | CASSLTGARYQETQYF
NA | NA | TRBJ1-2 | TRBV4-3 | TGCGCCAGCAGCCAAGAGTCAGGAGCGGGTGGCTACACCTTC | CASSQESGAGGYTF
NA | NA | TRBJ2-6 | TRBV27 | TGTGCCAGCAGTTTAAAAGGGGGTCGGTCCTCTGGGGCCAACGTCCTGACTTTC | CASSLKGGRSSGANVLTF
NA | NA | TRBJ2-2 | TRBV29-1 | TGCAGCGTTTGGGAGGTCGGTCCTCCCGGGGAGCTGTTTTTT | CSVWEVGPPGELFF
TRBD1 | NA | TRBJ2-1 | TRBV10-3 | TGTGCCATCGGCAGACAGGGGGCACACAATGAGCAGTTCTTC | CAIGRQGAHNEQFF
TRBD1 | NA | TRBJ2-3 | TRBV11-1 | TGTGCCAGCAGCCCACGACAGGGTTCGGCAGATACGCAGTATTTT | CASSPRQGSADTQYF
TRBD1 | once | TRBJ1-5 | TRBV3-1/TRBV3-2 | TGTGCCAGCAGCCCACAGGGGGCAGGTCAGCCCCAGCATTTT | CASSPQGAGQPQHF
NA | NA | TRBJ2-1 | TRBV10-3 | TGTGCCATCAGTGAGGTGGGAGTGGGGAATGAGCAGTTCTTC | CAISEVGVGNEQFF
NA | few | TRBJ2-3 | TRBV5-1 | TGCGCCAGCAGCTTGGTGCGGGGTCCAATGTTATCAGATACGCAGTATTTT | CASSLVRGPMLSDTQYF
TRBD1 | NA | TRBJ1-1 | TRBV11-3 | TGTGCCAGCAGCTTAGCAGGGGGTAACACTGAAGCTTTCTTT | CASSLAGGNTEAFF
NA | NA | TRBJ1-2 | TRBV28 | TGTGCCAGCAGGAGACAGGACTATGGCTACACCTTC | CASRRQDYGYTF
TRBD2 | NA | TRBJ2-1 | TRBV4-1 | TGCGCCAGCAGCCAAGAGGGTAGCGGGGACTCCTACAATGAGCAGTTCTTC | CASSQEGSGDSYNEQFF
NA | NA | TRBJ1-2 | TRBV6-5 | TGTGCCAGCAGCCCCAGCCGGGGATTTGGCTACACCTTC | CASSPSRGFGYTF
NA | NA | TRBJ1-1 | TRBV2 | TGTGCCAGCTGTTCGGGGAGGCGAACTGAAGCTTTCTTT | CASCSGRRTEAFF
NA | NA | TRBJ1-5 | TRBV18 | TGTGCCAGCTCCATCCGGGAGGGGACCACGGGCAATCAGCCCCAGCATTTT | CASSIREGTTGNQPQHF
NA | NA | TRBJ2-5 | TRBV6-2/TRBV6-3 | TGTGCCAGCAGTTACTCCGAACTACTCCGGTCCCAGTACTTC | CASSYSELLRSQYF
TRBD1 | NA | TRBJ2-1 | TRBV27 | TGTGCCAGCAGTGACGACAGGGACAATGAGCAGTTCTTC | CASSDDRDNEQFF
NA | NA | TRBJ1-2 | TRBV2 | TGTGCCAGCAGTGAAGGACAGAACTATGGCTACACCTTC | CASSEGQNYGYTF
NA | NA | TRBJ2-1 | TRBV7-9 | TGTGCCAGCAGCCGGTCCAATGAGCAGTTCTTC | CASSRSNEQFF
NA | NA | TRBJ2-5 | TRBV19 | TGTGCCAGTAGTATAGTGACCCACCAAGGGGCCCAGTACTTC | CASSIVTHQGAQYF
NA | NA | TRBJ2-7 | TRBV18 | TGTGCCAGCTCACCTAGGCAGGGGACGGTCTCCTACGAGCAGTACTTC | CASSPRQGTVSYEQYF
NA | NA | TRBJ2-1 | TRBV23-1 | TGCGCCAGCAGTCAAGTCGATGAGCAGTTCTTC | CASSQVDEQFF
NA | NA | TRBJ2-7 | TRBV9 | TGTGCCAGCAGCGTAAGTACAGGGTCCTACGAGCAGTACTTC | CASSVSTGSYEQYF
NA | NA | TRBJ1-3 | TRBV6-5 | TGTGCCAGCAGTTACCTCGCGGGGGCGGACACCATATATTTT | CASSYLAGADTIYF
NA | NA | TRBJ1-2 | TRBV28 | TGTGCCAGCTACCAGTATGGCTACACCTTC | CASYQYGYTF
NA | NA | TRBJ2-7 | TRBV6-5 | TGTGCCAGCAGTTACTCGTTTAGGGGGGGGTACGAGCAGTACTTC | CASSYSFRGGYEQYF
NA | once | TRBJ2-2 | TRBV9 | TGTGCCAGCAGCGTCAGTGGTCCCGGGGAGCTGTTTTTT | CASSVSGPGELFF
NA | NA | TRBJ1-3 | TRBV2 | TGTGCCAGCACTCAACTAGGGCTTGGAAACACCATATATTTT | CASTQLGLGNTIYF
NA | few | TRBJ2-7 | TRBV4-3 | TGCGCCAGCAGCCAAGAATTTGAGCGGGCCACCTACGAGCAGTACTTC | CASSQEFERATYEQYF
TRBD2 | NA | TRBJ2-1 | TRBV7-3 | TGTGCCAGCAGCTTAATAGCGGGGGGCTACAATGAGCAGTTCTTC | CASSLIAGGYNEQFF
NA | few | TRBJ2-3 | TRBV5-1 | TGCGCCAGCAGCTTGGGCGTTAGCACAGATACGCAGTATTTT | CASSLGVSTDTQYF
NA | few | TRBJ2-3 | TRBV7-9 | TGTGCCAGCAGCTTAGCCGGGACTCGAGCTACAGATACGCAGTATTTT | CASSLAGTRATDTQYF
NA | NA | TRBJ2-7 | TRBV10-3 | TGTGCCATCAGTGAGTCGGCACAGGTAGGCTACGAGCAGTACTTC | CAISESAQVGYEQYF
NA | NA | TRBJ2-3 | TRBV7-2 | TGTGCCAGCAGCTTATCGGGGGGTCGGGCAGGGGCATCAGATACGCAGTATTTT | CASSLSGGRAGASDTQYF
TRBD2 | once | TRBJ2-7 | TRBV9 | TGTGCCAGCAGCGTAGGTGGCGGGGGGGCCTACGAGCAGTACTTC | CASSVGGGGAYEQYF
TRBD1 | NA | TRBJ2-4 | TRBV6-1 | TGTGCCAGCAGTGAAGCGAGGGACAGTTTCAGCAAAAACATTCAGTACTTC | CASSEARDSFSKNIQYF
NA | NA | TRBJ1-2 | TRBV7-6 | TGTGCCAGCAGCTTAAGGGGGGAGGGGTATGGCTACACCTTC | CASSLRGEGYGYTF
NA | NA | TRBJ2-5 | TRBV5-6 | TGTGCCAGCAGCTACCCCGGGATATTGCAAGAGACCCAGTACTTC | CASSYPGILQETQYF
TRBD1 | NA | TRBJ2-5 | TRBV6-6 | TGTGCCAGCAGTTCTTTGGGACAGCAAGAGACCCAGTACTTC | CASSSLGQQETQYF
NA | NA | TRBJ2-2 | TRBV9 | TGTGCCAGCAGTGGCCGGGGGTCCGGGGAGCTGTTTTTT | CASSGRGSGELFF
NA | NA | TRBJ2-7 | TRBV7-2 | TGTGCCAGCAGCTTGGCTCGGCAGGTCTACGAGCAGTACTTC | CASSLARQVYEQYF
TRBD2 | NA | TRBJ2-5 | TRBV7-3 | TGTGCCAGCAGCCCTATCGGGGGGGGCAGCCAAGAGACCCAGTACTTC | CASSPIGGGSQETQYF
TRBD1 | once | TRBJ1-6 | TRBV7-2 | TGTGCCAGTCGGCAGGGGGCGTTCCTGAATTCACCCCTCCACTTT | CASRQGAFLNSPLHF
NA | NA | TRBJ2-7 | TRBV10-3 | TGTGCCATTCTAGACTCTAACAATCCCTACGAGCAGTACTTC | CAILDSNNPYEQYF
TRBD1 | NA | TRBJ2-5 | TRBV9 | TGTGCCAGCAGCGTAGATAGGGGGCCTAGTGGAAAGGAGACCCAGTACTTC | CASSVDRGPSGKETQYF
NA | once | TRBJ2-7 | TRBV13 | TGTGCCAGCAGCTCCCCGACTTTAACCCTCCAGCAGTACTTC | CASSSPTLTLQQYF
TRBD1 | medium-sized | TRBJ2-3 | TRBV29-1 | TGCAGCGTTGAAGGCCCCAAGGAACAGGGGACAGATACGCAGTATTTT | CSVEGPKEQGTDTQYF
TRBD1 | NA | TRBJ2-7 | TRBV27 | TGTGCCAGCAGTTCCAGACAGGGGAGGGAGCAGTACTTC | CASSSRQGREQYF
TRBD2 | NA | TRBJ2-1 | TRBV25-1 | TGTGCCAGCAGCTGGGGCGGGGGGAGGAATGAGCAGTTCTTC | CASSWGGGRNEQFF
NA | NA | TRBJ2-4 | TRBV10-3 | TGTGCCATCAGTGAGGGGGCTGGAAACATTCAGTACTTC | CAISEGAGNIQYF
NA | NA | TRBJ2-2 | TRBV7-2 | TGTGCCAGCAGCTTCCTACAGGGGAACACCGGGGAGCTGTTTTTT | CASSFLQGNTGELFF
NA | NA | TRBJ1-5 | TRBV9 | TGTGCCAGCAGCGTAGGGGGGGGGACCGCCCAGCATTTT | CASSVGGGTAQHF
NA | once | TRBJ1-2 | TRBV6-5 | TGTGCCAGCAGTTTAGCGGGAGACTATGGCTACACCTTC | CASSLAGDYGYTF
NA | NA | TRBJ2-6 | TRBV19 | TGTGCCAGTAGTATTCGTCCTGGGGCCAACGTCCTGACTTTC | CASSIRPGANVLTF
NA | NA | TRBJ1-2 | TRBV6-6 | TGTGCCAGCAGCCCCGGAAGCAGAGGGATTTGGTATGGCTACACCTTC | CASSPGSRGIWYGYTF
NA | once | TRBJ2-1 | TRBV24-1 | TGTGCCACCAGTGACCCGGGAAAAAACTCCTACAATGAGCAGTTCTTC | CATSDPGKNSYNEQFF
NA | once | TRBJ1-5 | TRBV3-1/TRBV3-2 | TGTGCCAGCAGCCAAGCGTCGTTTCCAGGTCTTAATCAGCCCCAGCATTTT | CASSQASFPGLNQPQHF